This T cell receptor (beta chain) was recovered during a study of blood T cell repertoires in COVID-19. For the study at large: Spain, Italy and the United States supplied samples that represented acute and convalescent COVID-19. In each case, the material was cDNA or gDNA derived from T cells, B-cell-depleted T cells, or PBMCs.

V lost 4 bases and J lost 4, with 17 bases in between. CDR1 and CDR2 (germline): SGDLS, YYNGEE. The CDR3 spans 15 residues. Per the original data handling: From reference gene primer amplification, estimates of nucleated cell counts were derived. Assay used: immunoSEQ multiplex PCR; TCRdb lists only in-frame clones, some missing. V, J and clone size reflect that table, while D and trimming were determined from the DNA. The data hold more than 65,000 clones, with approximately 80% observed a single time. The receptor was derived from a man between 60 and 70 years old with active or convalescent COVID-19. The specimen sequenced was peripheral blood. The V call is TRBV9, the J call TRBJ1-1; maybe TRBD1 (6 bases). The CDR3: CASSPEQGYITEAFF. The CDR3 DNA reads as TGTGCCAGCAGCCCAGAACAGGGTTATATCACTGAAGCTTTCTTT.